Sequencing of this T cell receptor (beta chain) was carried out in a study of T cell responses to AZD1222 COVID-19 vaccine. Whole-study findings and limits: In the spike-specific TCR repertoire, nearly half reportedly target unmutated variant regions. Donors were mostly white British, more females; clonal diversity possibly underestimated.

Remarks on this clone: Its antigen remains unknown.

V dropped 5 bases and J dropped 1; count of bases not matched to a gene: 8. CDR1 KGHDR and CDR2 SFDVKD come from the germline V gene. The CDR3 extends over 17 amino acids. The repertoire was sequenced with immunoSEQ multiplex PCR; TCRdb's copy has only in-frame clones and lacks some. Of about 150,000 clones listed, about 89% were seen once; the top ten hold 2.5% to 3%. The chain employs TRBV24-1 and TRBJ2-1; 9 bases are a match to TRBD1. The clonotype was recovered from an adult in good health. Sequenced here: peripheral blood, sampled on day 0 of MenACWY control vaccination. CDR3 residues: CATSASSGTGSYNEQFF. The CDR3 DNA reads TGTGCCACCAGTGCATCCTCCGGGACAGGGTCCTACAATGAGCAGTTCTTC.